The T cell receptor beta chain under discussion was sequenced for a study of T cells in Graves' hyperthyroidism and ophthalmopathy. Germline-derived CDR1 and CDR2 are SNHLY and FYNNEI. The CDR3 loop spans 13 amino acids. A patient was excluded if there was uncontrolled infection, other autoimmune disease, pregnancy or lactation. Using over 8.5 ml of fresh peripheral blood, PBMCs were prepared. RNA transcripts provided the source from which TCR beta CDR3 regions were amplified. A first-round RT-PCR of the TCR CDR3 used the HTBI primer set. One entry per CDR3 protein, called by TCRdb with MiXCR from the multiplex PCR reads. The sample has approximately 740,000 distinct CDR3 sequences; 14% are singletons. Only a few counts were recorded for this clonotype. One junction end disagrees with the germline gene, perhaps due to a read error.

What was sequenced was blood. The genes are TRBV2 and TRBJ2-5, with 12 bases that match TRBD1. The clonotype was recovered from a woman aged 18 to 35 with Graves' hyperthyroidism. The CDR3 coding sequence is TGTGCCAGCAGCGGGACAGGGGGCCCCACCCCAGACTTC. It codes for CASSGTGGPTPDF.